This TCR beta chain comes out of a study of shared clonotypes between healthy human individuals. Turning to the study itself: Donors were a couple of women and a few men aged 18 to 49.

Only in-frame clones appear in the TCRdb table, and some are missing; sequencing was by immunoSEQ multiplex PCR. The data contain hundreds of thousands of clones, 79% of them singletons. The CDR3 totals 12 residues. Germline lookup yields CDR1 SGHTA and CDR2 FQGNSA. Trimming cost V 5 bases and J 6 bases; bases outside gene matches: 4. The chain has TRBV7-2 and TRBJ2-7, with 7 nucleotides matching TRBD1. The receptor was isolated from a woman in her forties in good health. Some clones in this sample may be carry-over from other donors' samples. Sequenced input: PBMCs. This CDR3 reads CASSLTGIEQYF. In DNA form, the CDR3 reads TGTGCCAGCAGCCTGACAGGGATCGAGCAGTACTTC.